This TCR beta chain was recorded in a study of T cells after yellow fever vaccination. TCR cDNA was made by 5'RACE template switching, adding a universal primer site and UMIs. TCRdb re-analysed the 5' RACE reads in MiXCR, keeping a single row per CDR3 protein. This sample carries 510,000 or so distinct CDR3 sequences, about a fifth of them seen once, and the ten largest clones take 14%. The CDR3 contains 16 residues. Germline lookup yields CDR1 MNHEY and CDR2 SVGEGT. V was clipped by 5 bases and J by 6 bases, with 19 bases between them. Of note for this clonotype: What it recognizes is unknown.

The study, taken as a whole, reports: Researchers report a weaker secondary response that nonetheless peaked faster, day 5 versus 15.

This TCR was sampled from a man aged 25 to 40 who received the YFV17D yellow fever vaccine. The starting material was PBMCs, obtained 15 days after the yellow fever booster vaccination. The chain links TRBV6-2 or TRBV6-3 to TRBJ2-2, with D possibly matching TRBD2 (6 bases). CDR3 nucleotide sequence: TGTGCCAGCAGTCCCGGACTATGGAGGGCATCCGGGGAGCTGTTTTTT. Translation gives CASSPGLWRASGELFF.